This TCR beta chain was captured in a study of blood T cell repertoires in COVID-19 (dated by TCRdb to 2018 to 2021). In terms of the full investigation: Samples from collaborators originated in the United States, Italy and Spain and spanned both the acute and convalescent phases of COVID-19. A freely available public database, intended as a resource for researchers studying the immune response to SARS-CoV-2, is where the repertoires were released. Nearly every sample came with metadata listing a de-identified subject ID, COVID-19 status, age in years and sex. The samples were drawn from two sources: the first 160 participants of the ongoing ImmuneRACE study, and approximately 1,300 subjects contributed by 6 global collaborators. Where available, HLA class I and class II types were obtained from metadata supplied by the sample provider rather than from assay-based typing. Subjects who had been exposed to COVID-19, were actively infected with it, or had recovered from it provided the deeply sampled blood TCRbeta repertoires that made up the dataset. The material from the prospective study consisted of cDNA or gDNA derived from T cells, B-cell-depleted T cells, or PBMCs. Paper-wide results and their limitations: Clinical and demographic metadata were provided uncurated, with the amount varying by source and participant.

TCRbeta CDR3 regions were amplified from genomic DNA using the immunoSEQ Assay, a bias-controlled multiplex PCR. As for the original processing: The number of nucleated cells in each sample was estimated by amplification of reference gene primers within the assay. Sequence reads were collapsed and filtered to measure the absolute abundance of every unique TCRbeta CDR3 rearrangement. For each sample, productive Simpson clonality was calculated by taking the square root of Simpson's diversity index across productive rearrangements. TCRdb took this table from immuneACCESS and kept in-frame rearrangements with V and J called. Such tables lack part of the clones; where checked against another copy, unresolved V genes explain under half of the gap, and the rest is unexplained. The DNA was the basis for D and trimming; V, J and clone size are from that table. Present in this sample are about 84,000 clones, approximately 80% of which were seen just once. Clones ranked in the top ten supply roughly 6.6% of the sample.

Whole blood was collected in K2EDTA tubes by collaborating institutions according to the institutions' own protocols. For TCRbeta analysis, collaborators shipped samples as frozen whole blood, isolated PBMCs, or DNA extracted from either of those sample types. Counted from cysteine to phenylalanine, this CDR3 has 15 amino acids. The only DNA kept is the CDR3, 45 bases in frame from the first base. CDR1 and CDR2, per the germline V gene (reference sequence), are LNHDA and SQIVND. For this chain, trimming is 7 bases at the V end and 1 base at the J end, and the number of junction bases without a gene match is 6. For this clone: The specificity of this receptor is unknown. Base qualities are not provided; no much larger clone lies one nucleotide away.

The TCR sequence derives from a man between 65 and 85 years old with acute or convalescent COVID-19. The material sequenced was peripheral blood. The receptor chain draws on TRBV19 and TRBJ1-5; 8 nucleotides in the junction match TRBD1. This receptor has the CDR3 CASTIGQGSNQPQHF. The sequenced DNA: TGTGCCAGTACCATCGGACAGGGAAGCAATCAGCCCCAGCATTTT.